Given below is one TCR beta chain in context. The antigen is not known. V shed 3 bases and J 2 bases; nucleotides not matched to a gene: 4. The CDR3 totals 15 residues. The germline CDR1 and CDR2 sequences are SGHTA and FQGTGA. This sample was taken from a study of T-cell memory formation after mild COVID-19. Study-wide background: In these data, TCR clusters were largely donor specific. Study-level findings and limits: Of the contracting clones, CD4+ ones lay mainly in CM and EM, and CD8+ ones in EMRA.

TCRdb redid the calling of the 5' RACE reads with MiXCR, one entry per CDR3 protein. Among about 7,400 distinct CDR3 sequences listed, roughly 30% were seen once. Input material: PBMCs or a T cell subset sorted from them (not recorded which). V usage is TRBV7-3 and J usage is TRBJ2-5, with 9 bases fitting TRBD1. This sequence was found in an adult woman who had mild COVID-19 (a few samples of this study predate the infection). Cell type and time point are not known. The CDR3 reads CASSLTGTGQETQYF. The CDR3 DNA reads as TGTGCCAGCAGCTTGACGGGGACAGGGCAAGAGACCCAGTACTTC.